This T cell receptor beta chain was recorded in a study of T cell responses to AZD1222 COVID-19 vaccine. Points from the study as a whole: Spike-specific TCR breadth rose after two AZD1222 doses, and depth rose as well. Across spike, vaccine-associated CD4 TCRs were found, dominant at 160-218 and 743-854. The reported proportion of spike-specific TCRs targeting unmutated variant regions was nearly half.

TCRdb's table, derived via immunoSEQ multiplex PCR, lists solely in-frame clones and lacks some. The table shows roughly 44,000 clones, with 83% occurring only once. Concerning this clone itself: Antigen unknown.

V lost 4 bases and J lost 2; bases outside the gene matches: 13. The CDR3 runs to 20 residues. Germline-derived CDR1 and CDR2 are LNHNV and YYDKDF (reference sequence). The source is an adult in good health. Sequenced here: peripheral blood, sampled on day 0 of AZD1222 vaccination. The rearrangement uses TRBV15 and TRBJ2-1; 14 bases agree with TRBD2. The DNA for the CDR3 is TGTGCCACCAGCAACCCAGGAAGACTAGCGGGAGGGTCAGCCTACAATGAGCAGTTCTTC. It yields the protein CATSNPGRLAGGSAYNEQFF.